This T cell receptor (beta chain) comes out of a study of T cells expressing NK-cell markers. The CDR3 runs to 14 residues. Germline values: CDR1 LNHDA, CDR2 SQIVND (reference sequence). Reanalyzing the 5' RACE reads, TCRdb keeps one entry per CDR3 protein, without DNA. The sample table includes 200,000 to 300,000 distinct CDR3 sequences. V usage is TRBV19 and J usage is TRBJ1-4. The sample consisted of blood T cells: a sorted CD56 or NKG2C T cell subset, CD4+ or CD8+ T cells, or bulk PBMC T cells (not recorded which). The TCR originated in a woman aged 18 to 75 in good health. CDR3 sequence: CASKRGRVGEKLFF.